This T cell receptor (beta chain) was sequenced in a study of blood T cell repertoires in COVID-19. About the study: The United States, Italy and Spain were the sources of the acute and convalescent COVID-19 samples.

The CDR3 sequence is 14 residues long. The germline V gene has CDR1 SGHRS and CDR2 YFSETQ. The V end was cut by 0 bases, the J end by 4 bases, with 10 bases between. Original processing methods: Amplified reference gene primers provided the basis for estimating nucleated cell counts. TCRdb's copy holds only in-frame clones and misses some; the assay was immunoSEQ multiplex PCR. V and J calls and clone size follow that table, whereas D and trimming were derived from the DNA. This sample has 85,000 to 120,000 clones, with approximately 84% found just once. The receptor comes from a man aged 40-49 years with active or convalescent COVID-19. The chain links TRBV5-1 to TRBJ2-5, with D tentatively TRBD2 (5 bases). The sample consisted of peripheral blood. CDR3 coding DNA: TGCGCCAGCAGCTTGGTAGCTGAGGGAGAGACCCAGTACTTC. This translates into CASSLVAEGETQYF.